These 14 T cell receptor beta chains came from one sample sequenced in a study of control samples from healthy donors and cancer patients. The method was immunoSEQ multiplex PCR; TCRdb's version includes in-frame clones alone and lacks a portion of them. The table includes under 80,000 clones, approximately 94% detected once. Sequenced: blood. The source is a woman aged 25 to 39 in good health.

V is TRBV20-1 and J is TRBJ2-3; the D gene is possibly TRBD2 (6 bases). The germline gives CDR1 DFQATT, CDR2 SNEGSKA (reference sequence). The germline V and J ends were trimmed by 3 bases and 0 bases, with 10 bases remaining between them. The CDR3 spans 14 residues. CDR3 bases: TGCAGTGCTAGTCGGGAGAGGAGCACAGATACGCAGTATTTT. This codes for CSASRERSTDTQYF.

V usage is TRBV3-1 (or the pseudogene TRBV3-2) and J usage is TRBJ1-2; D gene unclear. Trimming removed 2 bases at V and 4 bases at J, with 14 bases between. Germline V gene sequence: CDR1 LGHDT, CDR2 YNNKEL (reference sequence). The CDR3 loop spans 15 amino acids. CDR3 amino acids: CASSQSTRATYGYTF. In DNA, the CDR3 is TGTGCCAGCAGCCAATCTACTCGGGCTACCTATGGCTACACCTTC.

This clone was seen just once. The CDR3 bases are TGTGCCAGCAGCCAAGCTCTAGCGGGGGGGCAAAGTACGCAGTATTTT. Residues: CASSQALAGGQSTQYF. The rearrangement joins TRBV3-1 (or the pseudogene TRBV3-2) to TRBJ2-3, with TRBD2 matching 12 bases. Trimming at V came to 1 base and at J to 8 bases, leaving 7 bases not matched to a gene. The CDR3 is made up of 16 amino acids. Per the germline V gene, CDR1 is LGHDT and CDR2 is YNNKEL (reference sequence).

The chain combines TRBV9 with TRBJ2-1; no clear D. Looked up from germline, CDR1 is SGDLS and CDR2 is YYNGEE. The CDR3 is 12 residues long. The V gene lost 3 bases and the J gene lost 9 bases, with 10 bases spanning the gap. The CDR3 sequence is CASSAAIGEQFF. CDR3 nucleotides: TGTGCCAGCAGCGCCGCCATTGGTGAGCAGTTCTTC. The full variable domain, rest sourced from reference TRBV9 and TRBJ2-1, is DSGVTQTPKHLITATGQRVTLRCSPRSGDLSVYWYQQSLDQGLQFLIQYYNGEERAKGNILERFSAQQFPDLHSELNLSSLELGDSALYFCASSAAIGEQFFGPGTRLTVL.

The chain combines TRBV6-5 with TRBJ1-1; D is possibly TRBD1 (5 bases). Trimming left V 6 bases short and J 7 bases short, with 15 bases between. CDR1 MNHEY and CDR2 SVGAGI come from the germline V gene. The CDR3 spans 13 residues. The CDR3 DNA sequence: TGTGCCAGCAGGCAGGGTTGGAATGGTGAAGCTTTCTTT. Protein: CASRQGWNGEAFF.

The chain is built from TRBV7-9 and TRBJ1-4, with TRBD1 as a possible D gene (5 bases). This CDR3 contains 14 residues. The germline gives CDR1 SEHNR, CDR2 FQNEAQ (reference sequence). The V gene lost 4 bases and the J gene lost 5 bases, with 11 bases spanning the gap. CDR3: CASSSAGRNEKLFF. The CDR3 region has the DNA TGTGCCAGCAGCTCGGCAGGGAGGAATGAAAAACTGTTTTTT. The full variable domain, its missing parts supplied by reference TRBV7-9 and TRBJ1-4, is DTGVSQNPRHKITKRGQNVTFRCDPISEHNRLYWYRQTLGQGPEFLTYFQNEAQLEKSRLLSDRFSAERPKGSFSTLEIQRTEQGDSAMYLCASSSAGRNEKLFFGSGTQLSVL.

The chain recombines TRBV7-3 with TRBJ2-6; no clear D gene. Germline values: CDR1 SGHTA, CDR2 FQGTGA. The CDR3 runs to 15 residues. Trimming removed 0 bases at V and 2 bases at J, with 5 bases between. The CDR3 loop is CASSLTTTGANVLTF. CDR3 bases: TGTGCCAGCAGCTTAACCACAACTGGGGCCAACGTCCTGACTTTC.

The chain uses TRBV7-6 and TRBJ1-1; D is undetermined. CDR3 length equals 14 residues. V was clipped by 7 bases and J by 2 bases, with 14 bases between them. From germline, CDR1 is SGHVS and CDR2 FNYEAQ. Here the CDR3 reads CASTLDGVNTEAFF. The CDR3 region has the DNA TGTGCCAGCACCCTGGACGGAGTAAACACTGAAGCTTTCTTT.

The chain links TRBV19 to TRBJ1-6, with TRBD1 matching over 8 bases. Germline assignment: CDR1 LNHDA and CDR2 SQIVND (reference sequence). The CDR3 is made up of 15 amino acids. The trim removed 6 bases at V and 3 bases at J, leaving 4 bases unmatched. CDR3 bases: TGTGCCAGTAGGCCAGGGGGCCACTATAATTCACCCCTCCACTTT. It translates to CASRPGGHYNSPLHF. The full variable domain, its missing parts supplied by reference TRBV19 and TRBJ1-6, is DGGITQSPKYLFRKEGQNVTLSCEQNLNHDAMYWYRQDPGQGLRLIYYSQIVNDFQKGDIAEGYSVSREKKESFPLTVTSAQKNPTAFYLCASRPGGHYNSPLHFGNGTRLTVT.

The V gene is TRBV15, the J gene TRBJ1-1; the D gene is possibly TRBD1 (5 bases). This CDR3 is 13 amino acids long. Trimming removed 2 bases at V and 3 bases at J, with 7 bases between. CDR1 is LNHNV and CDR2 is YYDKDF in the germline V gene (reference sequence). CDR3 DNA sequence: TGTGCCACCAGCAGAACCAGGGACACTGAAGCTTTCTTT. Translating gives CATSRTRDTEAFF.

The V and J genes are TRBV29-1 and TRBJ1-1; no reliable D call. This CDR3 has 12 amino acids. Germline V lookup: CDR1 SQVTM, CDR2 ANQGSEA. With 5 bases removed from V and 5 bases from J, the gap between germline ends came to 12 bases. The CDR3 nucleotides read TGCAGCGTTCATAGATTTGGGACTGAAGCTTTCTTT. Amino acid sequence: CSVHRFGTEAFF.

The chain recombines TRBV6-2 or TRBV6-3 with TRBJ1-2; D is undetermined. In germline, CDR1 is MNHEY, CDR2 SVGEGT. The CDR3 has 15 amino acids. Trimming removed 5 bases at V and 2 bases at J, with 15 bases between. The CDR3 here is CASSKNGKTNYGYTF. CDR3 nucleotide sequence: TGTGCCAGCAGTAAGAACGGAAAAACCAACTATGGCTACACCTTC.

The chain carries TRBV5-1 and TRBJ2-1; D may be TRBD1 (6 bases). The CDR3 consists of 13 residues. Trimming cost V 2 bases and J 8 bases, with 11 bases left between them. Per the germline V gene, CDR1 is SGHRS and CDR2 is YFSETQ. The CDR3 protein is CASSFTGNDEQFF. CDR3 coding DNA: TGCGCCAGCAGCTTCACAGGGAACGATGAGCAGTTCTTC.

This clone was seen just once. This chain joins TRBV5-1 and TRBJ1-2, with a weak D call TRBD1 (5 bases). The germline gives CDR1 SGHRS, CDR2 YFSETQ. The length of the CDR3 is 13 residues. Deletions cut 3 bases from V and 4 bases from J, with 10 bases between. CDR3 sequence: CASSSDDSYGYTF. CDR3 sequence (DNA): TGCGCCAGCAGCTCCGACGACAGCTATGGCTACACCTTC.